The 9 T cell receptor beta chains below all came from one sample that was sequenced in a study of blood T cell repertoires in COVID-19. Produced via immunoSEQ multiplex PCR; TCRdb's table is partial and in-frame only. The sample includes 210,000 or so clones, 87% of them seen just once. Sequences were obtained from peripheral blood. Receptor source: a woman aged 18 to 35 who had recovered from COVID-19.

This chain uses TRBV13 with TRBJ1-1; D is unclear. Germline CDR1 reads PRHDT; CDR2 reads FYEKMQ (reference sequence). This CDR3 is 12 amino acids long. The V gene lost 3 bases and the J gene lost 1 base, with 3 bases spanning the gap. The CDR3 reads CASSFKNTEAFF. In DNA form, the CDR3 reads TGTGCCAGCAGCTTCAAGAACACTGAAGCTTTCTTT.

The rearrangement links TRBV27 to TRBJ2-7, with 13 bases matching TRBD2. Germline-derived CDR1 and CDR2 are MNHEY and SMNVEV (reference sequence). The CDR3 is 17 residues long. V lost 7 bases to trimming and J lost 4 bases; unmatched junction nucleotides: 13. The CDR3 DNA reads as TGTGCCAGCATCTTCTCCGGGACTAGCGGGAAATCTTACGAGCAGTACTTC. It encodes CASIFSGTSGKSYEQYF.

This chain joins TRBV7-3 and TRBJ2-5; TRBD1 aligns across 7 bases. The CDR3 sequence is 16 residues long. Germline loops: CDR1 SGHTA, CDR2 FQGTGA. Trimming removed 4 bases from V and 4 bases from J; junction bases left unmatched: 12. CDR3 region: CASSSQGPKVGETQYF. CDR3 DNA sequence: TGTGCCAGCAGCTCACAGGGGCCTAAAGTCGGAGAGACCCAGTACTTC.

The rearrangement uses TRBV3-1 (or the pseudogene TRBV3-2) and TRBJ2-7; D is uncertain. The CDR3 length is 15 residues. In germline, CDR1 is LGHDT, CDR2 YNNKEL (reference sequence). With 4 bases removed from V and 3 bases from J, the gap between germline ends came to 16 bases. CDR3: CASSPRYQSHYEQYF. CDR3 DNA sequence: TGTGCCAGCAGCCCAAGATATCAGTCCCACTACGAGCAGTACTTC.

The chain couples TRBV18 to TRBJ2-7, with a tentative D call TRBD1 (6 bases). This CDR3 has 14 residues. Germline V gives CDR1 KGHSH, CDR2 LQKENI. V was clipped by 5 bases and J by 0 bases, with 11 bases between them. As DNA, the CDR3 is TGTGCCAGCTCAGACCGGGACAACTCCTACGAGCAGTACTTC. The encoded protein is CASSDRDNSYEQYF.

This chain connects TRBV3-1 (or the pseudogene TRBV3-2) to TRBJ2-5; TRBD2 matches 7 bases. After removal of 6 bases from V and 5 bases from J, the junction contained 12 bases not matched to a gene. The CDR3 has 15 amino acids. CDR1 and CDR2 (germline): LGHDT, YNNKEL (reference sequence). The CDR3 sequence is CASSQGATSAETQYF. The DNA for the CDR3 is TGTGCCAGCAGTCAGGGCGCCACTAGCGCGGAGACCCAGTACTTC.

The CDR3 sequence is CSVALNTEAFF. The CDR3 nucleotides read TGCAGCGTTGCTTTGAACACTGAAGCTTTCTTT. The J gene is TRBJ1-1, the V gene TRBV29-1, with unresolved D. Per the germline V gene, CDR1 is SQVTM and CDR2 is ANQGSEA. Trimming removed 4 bases at V and 0 bases at J, with 3 bases between. The CDR3 runs to 11 residues. Looking up the rest from reference TRBV29-1 and TRBJ1-1 gives the full variable domain: SAVISQKPSRDICQRGTSLTIQCQVDSQVTMMFWYRQQPGQSLTLIATANQGSEATYESGFVIDKFPISRPNLTFSTLTVSNMSPEDSSIYLCSVALNTEAFFGQGTRLTVV.

The rearrangement links TRBV2 to TRBJ1-2, with D uncertain. The CDR3 extends over 11 amino acids. Per the germline V gene, CDR1 is SNHLY and CDR2 is FYNNEI. V gave up 4 bases and J gave up 8 bases, with 8 bases separating them. Here the CDR3 reads CASSVDSGYTF. The CDR3, as DNA: TGTGCCAGCAGTGTCGACTCCGGCTACACCTTC.

The V gene is TRBV7-6, the J gene TRBJ2-7; 10 bases are shared with TRBD2. Germline V lookup: CDR1 SGHVS, CDR2 FNYEAQ. The junction had 15 bases not matched to a gene; V was cut back by 11 bases and J by 5 bases. This CDR3 spans 15 amino acids. DNA for the CDR3: TGTGCCCTGAGCCGGCTAGCGGGAGAAGCGAACGAGCAGTACTTC. Encoded protein: CALSRLAGEANEQYF.